The clone carrying this TCR beta chain was recorded many times. The data stem from a study of T cells in Graves' hyperthyroidism and ophthalmopathy. The wider study: The initial diagnosis was the point when peripheral blood was collected, ahead of any treatment.

There were TCR beta CDR3 regions amplified from RNA transcripts. First-round RT-PCR with HTBI primers amplified the TCR CDR3 region. TCRdb recomputed calls from the multiplex PCR reads with MiXCR, one row per CDR3 protein. This table has a few hundred thousand distinct CDR3 sequences, 15% to 20% appearing once. Uncontrolled infection, other autoimmune disease, pregnancy or lactation barred patients from enrollment. Each diagnosis drew on symptoms, thyroxine, TRAb, thyroid ultrasound and orbital computed tomography findings. A roughly 10 ml volume of fresh peripheral blood provided the PBMCs. The sequence was collected from a woman aged 18-29 years with Graves' ophthalmopathy. The sequenced sample was blood.

This CDR3 is CASKRISTDTQYF. The CDR3 nucleotides are TGTGCCAGCAAAAGGATTAGCACAGATACGCAGTATTTT. J is TRBJ2-3 and V is TRBV7-2; D not resolved. The CDR3 has 13 amino acids. From germline, CDR1 is SGHTA and CDR2 FQGNSA. V was pared by 7 bases and J by 0 bases, with 8 bases between. Complete variable domain (other parts from reference TRBV7-2 and TRBJ2-3): GAGVSQSPSNKVTEKGKDVELRCDPISGHTALYWYRQSLGQGLEFLIYFQGNSAPDKSGLPSDRFSAERTGGSVSTLTIQRTQQEDSAVYLCASKRISTDTQYFGPGTRLTVL.